Sequencing of this TCR beta chain was carried out in a study of OX40 agonist ivuxolimab in advanced cancers. Study in general: Patients received the agonistic anti-OX40 (CD134) antibody ivuxolimab.

Profiled with immunoSEQ multiplex PCR; TCRdb holds only in-frame clones, not every one. The table has around 92,000 clones, about 92% seen once. Germline CDR1 LGHNT, CDR2 FRNRAP. The length of the CDR3 is 12 residues. V was trimmed by 0 bases and J by 8 bases, leaving 7 bases between them. The clonotype comes from an adult with an advanced solid tumor such as melanoma, head and neck, liver or kidney cancer. The material sequenced was CD4+ or CD8+ T cells sorted from blood, taken in a trial of the OX40 agonist ivuxolimab. The chain couples TRBV12-5 to TRBJ1-2, with D unresolved. The DNA of the CDR3 is TGTGCTAGTGGTTTGGTGAGCGAGGGCTACACCTTC. It translates to CASGLVSEGYTF.